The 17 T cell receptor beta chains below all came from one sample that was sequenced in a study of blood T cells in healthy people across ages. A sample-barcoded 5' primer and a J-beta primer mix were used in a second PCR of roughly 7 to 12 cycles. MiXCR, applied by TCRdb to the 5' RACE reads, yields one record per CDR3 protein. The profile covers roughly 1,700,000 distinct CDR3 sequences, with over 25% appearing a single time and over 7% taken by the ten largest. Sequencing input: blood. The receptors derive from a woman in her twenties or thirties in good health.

CDR3 amino acids: CASSLGAGAMNEQFF. The CDR3 coding sequence is TGTGCCAGCAGTTTAGGAGCGGGAGCTATGAATGAGCAGTTCTTC. The V gene is TRBV27, the J gene TRBJ2-1; 8 nucleotides align to TRBD2. V dropped 2 bases and J dropped 7; count of bases not matched to a gene: 7. The CDR3 sequence is 15 residues long. From germline, CDR1 is MNHEY and CDR2 SMNVEV (reference sequence).

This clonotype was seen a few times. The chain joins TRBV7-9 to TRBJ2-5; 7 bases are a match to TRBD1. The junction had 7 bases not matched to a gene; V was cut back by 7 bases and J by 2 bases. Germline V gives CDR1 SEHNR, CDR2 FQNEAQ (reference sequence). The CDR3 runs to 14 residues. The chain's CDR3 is CASTQGGGQETQYF. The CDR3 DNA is TGTGCCAGCACCCAAGGGGGCGGACAAGAGACCCAGTACTTC. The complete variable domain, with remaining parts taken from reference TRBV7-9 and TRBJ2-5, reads DTGVSQNPRHKITKRGQNVTFRCDPISEHNRLYWYRQTLGQGPEFLTYFQNEAQLEKSRLLSDRFSAERPKGSFSTLEIQRTEQGDSAMYLCASTQGGGQETQYFGPGTRLLVL.

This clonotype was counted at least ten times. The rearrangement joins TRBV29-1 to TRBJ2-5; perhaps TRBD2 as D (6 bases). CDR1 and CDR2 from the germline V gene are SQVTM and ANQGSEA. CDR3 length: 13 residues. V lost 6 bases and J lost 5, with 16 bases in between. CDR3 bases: TGCAGCGTGCGGACTATCCAGGGTGAGACCCAGTACTTC. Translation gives CSVRTIQGETQYF. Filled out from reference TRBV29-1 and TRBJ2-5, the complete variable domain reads SAVISQKPSRDICQRGTSLTIQCQVDSQVTMMFWYRQQPGQSLTLIATANQGSEATYESGFVIDKFPISRPNLTFSTLTVSNMSPEDSSIYLCSVRTIQGETQYFGPGTRLLVL.

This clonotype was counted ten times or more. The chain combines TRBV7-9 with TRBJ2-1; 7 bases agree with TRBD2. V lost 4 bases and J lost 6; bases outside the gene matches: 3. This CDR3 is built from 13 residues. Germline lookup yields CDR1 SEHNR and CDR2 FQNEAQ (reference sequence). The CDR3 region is CASSCSGCNEQFF. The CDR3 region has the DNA TGTGCCAGCAGCTGTAGCGGGTGCAATGAGCAGTTCTTC.

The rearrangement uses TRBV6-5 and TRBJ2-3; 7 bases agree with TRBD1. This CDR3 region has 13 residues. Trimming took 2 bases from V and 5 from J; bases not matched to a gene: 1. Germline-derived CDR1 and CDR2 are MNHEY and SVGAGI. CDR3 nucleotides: TGTGCCAGCAGTTACGACAGGGTAGATACGCAGTATTTT. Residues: CASSYDRVDTQYF.

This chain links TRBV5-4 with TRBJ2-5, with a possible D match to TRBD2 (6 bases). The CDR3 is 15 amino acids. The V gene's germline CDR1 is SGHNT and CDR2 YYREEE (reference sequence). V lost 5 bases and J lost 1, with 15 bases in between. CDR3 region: CASRATAGSQETQYF. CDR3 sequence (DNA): TGTGCCAGCAGAGCCACGGCGGGGTCCCAAGAGACCCAGTACTTC.

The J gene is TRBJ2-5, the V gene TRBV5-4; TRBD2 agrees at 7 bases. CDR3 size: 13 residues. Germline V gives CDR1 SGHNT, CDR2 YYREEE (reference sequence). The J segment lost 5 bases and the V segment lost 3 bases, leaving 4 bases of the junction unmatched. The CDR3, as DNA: TGTGCCAGCAGCTCAACTAGCGTCGAGACCCAGTACTTC. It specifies CASSSTSVETQYF.

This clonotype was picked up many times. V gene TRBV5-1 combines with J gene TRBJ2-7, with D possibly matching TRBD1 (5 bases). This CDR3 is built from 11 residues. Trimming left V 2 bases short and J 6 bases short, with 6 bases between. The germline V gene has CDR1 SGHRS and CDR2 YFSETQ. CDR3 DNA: TGCGCCAGCAGCTTCCAGGGCGAGCAGTACTTC. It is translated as CASSFQGEQYF. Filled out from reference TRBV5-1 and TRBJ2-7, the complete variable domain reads KAGVTQTPRYLIKTRGQQVTLSCSPISGHRSVSWYQQTPGQGLQFLFEYFSETQRNKGNFPGRFSGRQFSNSRSEMNVSTLELGDSALYLCASSFQGEQYFGPGTRLTVT.

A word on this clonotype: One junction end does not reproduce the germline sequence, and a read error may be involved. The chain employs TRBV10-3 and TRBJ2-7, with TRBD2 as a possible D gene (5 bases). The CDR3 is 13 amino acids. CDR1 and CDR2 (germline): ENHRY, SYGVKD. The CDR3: CATSDGERYEQYF. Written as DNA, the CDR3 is TGTGCCACCAGTGATGGGGAGAGATACGAGCAGTACTTC.

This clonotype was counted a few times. The CDR3 here is CASSLDLIYQETQYF. The CDR3, as DNA: TGTGCCAGCAGCTTGGATTTGATTTACCAAGAGACCCAGTACTTC. V usage is TRBV5-4 and J usage is TRBJ2-5; D is ambiguous. V was clipped by 0 bases and J by 0 bases, with 9 bases between them. Germline CDR1 and CDR2: SGHNT and YYREEE (reference sequence). The CDR3 covers 15 residues. Complete variable domain (other parts from reference TRBV5-4 and TRBJ2-5): ETGVTQSPTHLIKTRGQQVTLRCSSQSGHNTVSWYQQALGQGPQFIFQYYREEENGRGNFPPRFSGLQFPNYSSELNVNALELDDSALYLCASSLDLIYQETQYFGPGTRLLVL.

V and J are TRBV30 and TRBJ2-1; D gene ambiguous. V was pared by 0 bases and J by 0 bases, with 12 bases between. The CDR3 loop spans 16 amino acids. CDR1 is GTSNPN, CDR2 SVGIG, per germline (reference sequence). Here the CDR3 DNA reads TGTGCCTGGAGTGTACCAAGTTACTCCTCCTACAATGAGCAGTTCTTC. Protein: CAWSVPSYSSYNEQFF.

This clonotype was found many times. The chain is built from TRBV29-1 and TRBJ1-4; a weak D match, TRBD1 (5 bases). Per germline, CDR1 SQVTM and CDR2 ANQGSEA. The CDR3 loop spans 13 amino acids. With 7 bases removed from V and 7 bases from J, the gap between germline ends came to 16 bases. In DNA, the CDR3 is TGCAGCGGGGCACGGGGGAGGGGTGAAAAACTGTTTTTT. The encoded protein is CSGARGRGEKLFF.

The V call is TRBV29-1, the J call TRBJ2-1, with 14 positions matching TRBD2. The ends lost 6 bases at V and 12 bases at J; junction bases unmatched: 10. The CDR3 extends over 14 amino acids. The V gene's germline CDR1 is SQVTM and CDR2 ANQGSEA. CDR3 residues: CSVAPTSGGAWQFF. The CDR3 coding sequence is TGCAGCGTCGCCCCGACTAGCGGGGGGGCTTGGCAGTTCTTC.

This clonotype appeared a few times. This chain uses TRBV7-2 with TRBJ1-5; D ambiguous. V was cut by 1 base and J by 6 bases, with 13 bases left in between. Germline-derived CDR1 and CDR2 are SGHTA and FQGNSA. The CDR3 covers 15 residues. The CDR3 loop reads CASSLGQWEGQPQHF. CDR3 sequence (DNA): TGTGCCAGCAGCTTAGGGCAGTGGGAGGGTCAGCCCCAGCATTTT.

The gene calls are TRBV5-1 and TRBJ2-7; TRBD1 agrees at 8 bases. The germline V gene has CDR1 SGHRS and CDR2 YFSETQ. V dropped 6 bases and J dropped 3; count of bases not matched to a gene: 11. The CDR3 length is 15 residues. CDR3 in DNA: TGCGCCAGCATCTTCCAGGGGGCTCAGGGCTACGAGCAGTACTTC. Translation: CASIFQGAQGYEQYF.

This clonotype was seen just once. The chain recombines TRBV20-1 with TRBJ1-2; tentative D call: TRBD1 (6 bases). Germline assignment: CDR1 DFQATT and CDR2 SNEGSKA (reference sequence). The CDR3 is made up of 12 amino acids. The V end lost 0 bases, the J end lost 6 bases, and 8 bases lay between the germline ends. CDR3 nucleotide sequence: TGCAGTGCTAGAGATAGGGGGGATGGCTACACCTTC. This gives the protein CSARDRGDGYTF.

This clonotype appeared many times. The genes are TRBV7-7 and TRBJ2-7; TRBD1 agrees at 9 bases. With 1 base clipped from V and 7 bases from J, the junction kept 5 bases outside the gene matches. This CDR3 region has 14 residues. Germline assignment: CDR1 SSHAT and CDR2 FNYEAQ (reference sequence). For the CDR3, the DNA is TGTGCCAGCAGCTTAGGAATGGGACAGGGTGAGCAGTACTTC. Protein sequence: CASSLGMGQGEQYF.